This TCR beta chain was recorded in a study of blood T cells in healthy people across ages. Healthy Russian Caucasian donors spanned ages about 6 to 100 years. In this sample, this clonotype turned up a few times. Alongside a J-beta primer mix, a sample-barcoded 5' primer served in a second PCR lasting about 7 to 11 cycles. A 12-random-nucleotide template-switch adaptor tagged each cDNA molecule. All samples yielded 2.5 million or more CDR3-containing paired-end reads. TCRdb processed the 5' RACE reads anew with MiXCR; each CDR3 protein has one entry. This sample has around 1.1 million distinct CDR3 sequences, with roughly two fifths found just once. After removal of 2 bases from V and 6 bases from J, the junction contained 2 bases not matched to a gene. Per germline, CDR1 MNHEY and CDR2 SVGAGI. The CDR3 sequence is 15 residues long.

This chain joins TRBV6-5 and TRBJ1-4; 11 nucleotides line up with TRBD1. This TCR derives from a man in his late teens or twenties in good health. The sample was blood. The CDR3, as DNA: TGTGCCAGCAGTTACCAGGGACAGGGGGATGAAAAACTGTTTTTT. It yields the protein CASSYQGQGDEKLFF.